These 7 T cell receptor beta chains were all obtained from the same sample, sequenced in a study of shared clonotypes between healthy human individuals. The naive CD8 subset, CD45RO-negative cells positively selected for CCR7, excluded terminally differentiated effector memory CD45RA+ cells. The protocol was immunoSEQ multiplex PCR, while the TCRdb copy is restricted to in-frame clones and leaves out a portion. The data show over 2,000,000 clones, 85% to 95% seen once. The source material was naive CD8+ T cells from PBMCs. The receptors originated from a man younger than 35 in good health. Some clones in this sample may be carry-over from other donors' samples.

CDR3 loop: CASSQDHRGQEYF. The DNA for the CDR3 is TGTGCCAGCAGCCAAGACCATCGGGGACAAGAGTACTTC. The chain uses TRBV14 and TRBJ2-5; a weak D match, TRBD1 (6 bases). In germline, CDR1 is SGHDN, CDR2 FVKESK. The CDR3 is 13 amino acids. V lost 0 bases, J lost 12 bases, and 14 bases lay in between. Filled out from reference TRBV14 and TRBJ2-5, the complete variable domain reads EAGVTQFPSHSVIEKGQTVTLRCDPISGHDNLYWYRRVMGKEIKFLLHFVKESKQDESGMPNNRFLAERTGGTYSTLKVQPAELEDSGVYFCASSQDHRGQEYFGPGTRLLVL.

V usage is TRBV27 and J usage is TRBJ2-7; 7 bases are a match to TRBD2. The ends lost 6 bases at V and 5 bases at J; junction bases unmatched: 13. The germline V gene encodes CDR1 MNHEY and CDR2 SMNVEV (reference sequence). The CDR3 loop spans 15 amino acids. The CDR3 DNA is TGTGCCAGCAGCCCCGTAGGGGAGGGCGACGACGAGCAGTACTTC. Translated: CASSPVGEGDDEQYF.

The V and J genes are TRBV11-2 and TRBJ2-1, with 12 nucleotides matching TRBD2. CDR1 is SGHAT and CDR2 is FQNNGV in the germline V gene. The length of the CDR3 is 15 residues. V was clipped by 6 bases and J by 9 bases; unmatched bases: 9. The CDR3 nucleotides read TGTGCCAGCAGGAAGACTAGCGGGAGTCAGGTTGAGCAGTTCTTC. It yields the protein CASRKTSGSQVEQFF.

The rearrangement joins TRBV27 to TRBJ2-7; 7 nucleotides match TRBD2. Germline V lookup: CDR1 MNHEY, CDR2 SMNVEV (reference sequence). The CDR3 has 14 amino acids. V gave up 10 bases and J gave up 3 bases; unmatched junction bases: 12. The CDR3 region is CATALVAGSYEQYF. CDR3 DNA sequence: TGTGCCACAGCCTTGGTAGCGGGTAGCTACGAGCAGTACTTC.

This clone was counted once. The V call is TRBV5-6, the J call TRBJ2-2, with D perhaps given as TRBD1 or TRBD2 (5 bases each). Trimming stripped 0 bases from V and 0 bases from J, with 9 bases between. The CDR3 is 16 amino acids. Germline V gene lookup returns CDR1 SGHDT and CDR2 YYEEEE. The CDR3 reads CASSLGDRPNTGELFF. The CDR3 region has the DNA TGTGCCAGCAGCTTGGGGGACCGTCCGAACACCGGGGAGCTGTTTTTT.

The V gene is TRBV28, the J gene TRBJ2-7, with 8 bases identical to TRBD1. Trimming at V came to 7 bases and at J to 0 bases, leaving 11 bases not matched to a gene. This CDR3 comprises 16 residues. Per the germline V gene, CDR1 is MDHEN and CDR2 is SYDVKM. CDR3 coding DNA: TGTGCCAGCAACCTCCTTGAGGACAGGGCCTCCTACGAGCAGTACTTC. Encoded protein: CASNLLEDRASYEQYF.

The rearrangement joins TRBV4-1 to TRBJ2-7; D might be TRBD2 (6 bases). This CDR3 region has 17 residues. The germline CDR1 and CDR2 sequences are MGHRA and YSYEKL. V was pared by 0 bases and J by 1 base, with 16 bases between. The CDR3 loop reads CASSQDPLLARSYEQYF. The CDR3 DNA sequence: TGCGCCAGCAGCCAAGATCCCCTCCTAGCGAGGTCCTACGAGCAGTACTTC.